The 26 T cell receptor beta chains below all came from one sample that was sequenced in a study of T-cell memory formation after mild COVID-19. Each CDR3 protein gets one entry after TCRdb re-called the 5' RACE reads with MiXCR. The sample holds 410,000 or so distinct CDR3 sequences, 20% to 30% seen once. The sample taken for sequencing was PBMCs or a T cell subset sorted from them (not recorded which). These receptors all stem from an adult woman who had mild COVID-19 (a few samples of this study predate the infection). Cell type and time point are not known.

This clonotype was seen a few times. The rearrangement links TRBV6-6 to TRBJ1-2; 7 bases align to TRBD1. The CDR3 runs 15 residues. Losses at the gene ends were 4 bases for V and 7 bases for J; bases not matched to a gene: 12. Germline lookup yields CDR1 MNHNY and CDR2 SVGAGI (reference sequence). CDR3 sequence reads: CASSSQGGGRGGYTF. Written as DNA, the CDR3 is TGTGCCAGCAGTTCTCAAGGGGGCGGGCGAGGTGGCTACACCTTC.

The chain joins TRBV10-3 to TRBJ2-7; 9 nucleotides match TRBD1. This CDR3 spans 12 amino acids. CDR1 and CDR2 (germline): ENHRY, SYGVKD. V gave up 8 bases and J gave up 1 base; unmatched junction bases: 0. This CDR3 is CAIGTGSYEQYF. In DNA, the CDR3 is TGTGCCATCGGGACAGGGTCCTACGAGCAGTACTTC.

The chain recombines TRBV7-6 with TRBJ1-3, with D hard to call. CDR3 length: 16 residues. V was clipped by 5 bases and J by 2 bases, with 16 bases between them. In germline, CDR1 is SGHVS, CDR2 FNYEAQ. CDR3 protein: CASSSSGRAAGNTIYF. CDR3 sequence (DNA): TGTGCCAGCAGCAGTAGTGGACGGGCCGCTGGAAACACCATATATTTT.

The genes are TRBV6-2 or TRBV6-3 and TRBJ2-2; a possible D gene is TRBD2 (6 bases). CDR3 size: 17 residues. From germline, CDR1 is MNHEY and CDR2 SVGEGT. V was clipped by 2 bases and J by 7 bases, with 20 bases between them. The DNA for the CDR3 is TGTGCCAGCAGTTACACGGGGACTGCCAGGCAAGGCGGGGAGCTGTTTTTT. Translating it yields CASSYTGTARQGGELFF.

Only a few counts were recorded for this clonotype. The gene calls are TRBV6-5 and TRBJ2-6, with 9 bases lining up with TRBD1. The junction had 3 bases not matched to a gene; V was cut back by 2 bases and J by 1 base. The CDR3 has 17 amino acids. The germline V gene encodes CDR1 MNHEY and CDR2 SVGAGI. As DNA, the CDR3 is TGTGCCAGCAGTTACGGGGACAGGGTATCTGGGGCCAACGTCCTGACTTTC. Protein: CASSYGDRVSGANVLTF.

There are a few counts of this clonotype. The chain links TRBV5-5 to TRBJ2-2; D gene ambiguous. Germline-derived CDR1 and CDR2 are SGHKS and YYEKEE (reference sequence). The CDR3 extends over 15 amino acids. V lost 0 bases, J lost 1 base, and 7 bases lay in between. The CDR3 here is CASSLGPLNTGELFF. The CDR3 DNA is TGTGCCAGCAGCTTGGGACCTTTGAACACCGGGGAGCTGTTTTTT.

The chain links TRBV4-1 to TRBJ1-1; a weak D match, TRBD1 (5 bases). V lost 1 base to trimming and J lost 3 bases, with 15 bases between them. Germline V gene data show CDR1 as MGHRA and CDR2 as YSYEKL. The length of the CDR3 is 16 residues. CDR3 nucleotides: TGCGCCAGCAGCCAAGGGGGACGAGGACCCCACACTGAAGCTTTCTTT. It is translated as CASSQGGRGPHTEAFF.

This clonotype was observed a few times. This chain links TRBV6-4 with TRBJ2-1; tentatively, D is TRBD1 (6 bases). The CDR3 runs 12 residues. Deletions cut 1 base from V and 10 bases from J, with 8 bases between. Germline CDR1 is MRHNA and CDR2 is SNTAGT. The CDR3 loop is CASSDFRGEQFF. In DNA form, the CDR3 reads TGTGCCAGCAGTGACTTCAGGGGAGAGCAGTTCTTC.

This clonotype was found once. V gene TRBV24-1 combines with J gene TRBJ2-2; tentatively, D is TRBD1 or TRBD2 (5 bases each). The CDR3 runs to 14 residues. Germline CDR1 is KGHDR and CDR2 is SFDVKD. Trimming took 5 bases from V and 4 from J, leaving 10 bases between them. CDR3 amino acids: CATSAGRGTGELFF. CDR3 coding DNA: TGTGCCACCAGTGCGGGGCGCGGCACCGGGGAGCTGTTTTTT.

A note on this clonotype: Germline is not matched at one junction end, which may reflect a read error. The rearrangement joins TRBV14 to TRBJ2-7; the D gene is possibly TRBD1 (6 bases). CDR1 and CDR2 from the germline V gene are SGHDN and FVKESK. The CDR3 length is 16 residues. The CDR3 nucleotides read TGTGCCTGCAGCCAATTCACAGGGACCCCCCGGAGCGAGCAGTACTTC. Protein product: CACSQFTGTPRSEQYF.

The chain combines TRBV7-2 with TRBJ2-3, with 16 bases fitting TRBD2. Germline assignment: CDR1 SGHTA and CDR2 FQGNSA. The CDR3 extends over 16 amino acids. Germline trimming cut 5 bases from V and 6 bases from J; bases unmatched to any gene: 5. CDR3 nucleotide sequence: TGTGCCAGCAGCCCGGGACTAGCGGGGGGGTATGATACGCAGTATTTT. Amino acid sequence: CASSPGLAGGYDTQYF.

The rearrangement joins TRBV30 to TRBJ1-1, with unresolved D. CDR1 is GTSNPN, CDR2 SVGIG, per germline (reference sequence). The CDR3 contains 13 residues. The V and J ends lost 0 bases and 1 base respectively, with 6 bases between them. The CDR3 DNA follows: TGTGCCTGGAGTGTTTCTGCGAACACTGAAGCTTTCTTT. It is translated as CAWSVSANTEAFF.

The V call is TRBV11-1, the J call TRBJ2-5; D is undetermined. This CDR3 has 12 amino acids. The V end was cut by 4 bases, the J end by 3 bases, with 6 bases between. Per germline, CDR1 SGHAT and CDR2 FQDESV (reference sequence). The CDR3 region is CASSSAEETQYF. DNA for the CDR3: TGTGCCAGCAGCTCCGCTGAAGAGACCCAGTACTTC. Supplemented by reference TRBV11-1 and TRBJ2-5, the full variable domain reads EAEVAQSPRYKITEKSQAVAFWCDPISGHATLYWYRQILGQGPELLVQFQDESVVDDSQLPKDRFSAERLKGVDSTLKIQPAELGDSAMYLCASSSAEETQYFGPGTRLLVL.

This clonotype was counted only a few times. V is TRBV24-1 and J is TRBJ2-1; no clear D. Germline V gene data show CDR1 as KGHDR and CDR2 as SFDVKD. The CDR3 extends over 14 amino acids. Trimming stripped 5 bases from V and 8 bases from J, with 15 bases between. In nucleotides, the CDR3 is TGTGCCACCAGTGCCCGGGTAGGTATGGATGAGCAGTTCTTC. Translating gives CATSARVGMDEQFF.

This chain joins TRBV5-5 and TRBJ1-5, with a tentative D call TRBD1 (5 bases). This CDR3 spans 15 amino acids. Trimming pared 4 bases from V and 9 bases from J, leaving 20 bases between. CDR1 is SGHKS, CDR2 YYEKEE, per germline (reference sequence). The CDR3 spells CASSLVRDGRRPQHF. The CDR3 DNA is TGTGCCAGCAGCCTGGTACGGGACGGCCGACGGCCCCAGCATTTT.

This clonotype was counted only a few times. V and J are TRBV6-4 and TRBJ2-2, with 8 nucleotides matching TRBD1. J gave up 3 bases and V 6 bases, and 3 bases lay outside the gene matches. The length of the CDR3 is 14 residues. Germline assignment: CDR1 MRHNA and CDR2 SNTAGT. The CDR3 region has the DNA TGTGCCAGCAGCCTACAGGGGGACACCGGGGAGCTGTTTTTT. Protein sequence: CASSLQGDTGELFF.

The rearrangement joins TRBV6-1 to TRBJ1-2; D is undetermined. Between the trimmed V and J ends, which lost 4 bases and 5 bases, there was a span of 14 bases. The CDR3 spans 14 residues. Germline V gives CDR1 MNHNS, CDR2 SASEGT. Here the CDR3 DNA reads TGTGCCAGCAGTGCCCGAGGGCTGTGGTATGGCTACACCTTC. Its protein product is CASSARGLWYGYTF.

This sequence joins TRBV5-1 and TRBJ2-5; TRBD2 aligns across 13 bases. CDR3 length: 16 amino acids. The trim removed 3 bases at V and 4 bases at J, leaving 6 bases unmatched. Germline V gene lookup returns CDR1 SGHRS and CDR2 YFSETQ. CDR3 nucleotides: TGCGCCAGCAGCTCGGGACTAGCGGGATCAGGAGAGACCCAGTACTTC. Translating gives CASSSGLAGSGETQYF.

This clonotype has more than one count but fewer than ten. The rearrangement uses TRBV20-1 and TRBJ2-3; the match to TRBD2 covers 8 bases. Trimming at V came to 0 bases and at J to 2 bases, leaving 7 bases not matched to a gene. Germline CDR1 reads DFQATT; CDR2 reads SNEGSKA (reference sequence). The CDR3 contains 16 residues. CDR3 sequence: CSARDGAGVYTDTQYF. The CDR3 bases are TGCAGTGCTAGAGACGGAGCGGGGGTTTACACAGATACGCAGTATTTT.

This clonotype was detected only a few times. The chain has TRBV5-4 and TRBJ2-3; tentatively, D is TRBD2 (6 bases). The germline V and J ends were trimmed by 6 bases and 0 bases, with 8 bases remaining between them. The germline gives CDR1 SGHNT, CDR2 YYREEE (reference sequence). This CDR3 has 13 residues. The CDR3 loop reads CASKDYSTDTQYF. The CDR3 DNA reads TGTGCCAGCAAGGACTACAGCACAGATACGCAGTATTTT.

This clonotype was picked up a small number of times. The V gene is TRBV24-1, the J gene TRBJ2-1, with D unclear. Germline V CDR1 and CDR2: KGHDR, SFDVKD. V gave up 4 bases and J gave up 6 bases, with 12 bases separating them. The CDR3 runs to 14 residues. The CDR3 protein is CATSDPTDPNEQFF. The CDR3 nucleotides are TGTGCCACCAGTGACCCTACGGACCCCAATGAGCAGTTCTTC.

This clonotype showed up just a few times. The chain couples TRBV7-9 to TRBJ2-7; a weak D match, TRBD1 (6 bases). Trimming removed 0 bases at V and 2 bases at J, with 8 bases between. This CDR3 contains 14 residues. In germline, CDR1 is SEHNR, CDR2 FQNEAQ (reference sequence). The chain's CDR3 is CASSLAGAAYEQYF. As DNA, the CDR3 is TGTGCCAGCAGCTTAGCGGGGGCTGCCTACGAGCAGTACTTC.

This clonotype was picked up a small number of times. The genes are TRBV5-1 and TRBJ2-3; TRBD2 aligns across 11 bases. Germline CDR1 reads SGHRS; CDR2 reads YFSETQ. The junction had 21 bases not matched to a gene; V was cut back by 1 base and J by 8 bases. The CDR3 runs 20 residues. DNA of the CDR3: TGCGCCAGCAGCTTGCGACTAGCGGGAAGGTTTTCGGATACACCTGTTACGCAGTATTTT. Encoded protein: CASSLRLAGRFSDTPVTQYF. Complete variable domain (other parts from reference TRBV5-1 and TRBJ2-3): KAGVTQTPRYLIKTRGQQVTLSCSPISGHRSVSWYQQTPGQGLQFLFEYFSETQRNKGNFPGRFSGRQFSNSRSEMNVSTLELGDSALYLCASSLRLAGRFSDTPVTQYFGPGTRLTVL.

The chain carries TRBV6-1 and TRBJ2-7; tentatively, D is TRBD1 (6 bases). The germline V gene has CDR1 MNHNS and CDR2 SASEGT. V was pared by 0 bases and J by 2 bases, with 11 bases between. The CDR3 length is 15 residues. The CDR3 coding sequence is TGTGCCAGCAGTGAAGCGCTTTACAGGGCCTACGAGCAGTACTTC. Translated, it gives CASSEALYRAYEQYF.

This chain joins TRBV12-3 or TRBV12-4 and TRBJ1-2, with D perhaps TRBD1 (5 bases). The V end lost 1 base, the J end lost 4 bases, and 7 bases lay between the germline ends. The CDR3 runs to 13 residues. DNA for the CDR3: TGTGCCAGCAGTTTAGGCAGGGCCTATGGCTACACCTTC. Its protein product is CASSLGRAYGYTF.

This chain joins TRBV4-1 and TRBJ1-1; 9 bases fit TRBD1. This CDR3 has 15 residues. J was trimmed by 6 bases and V by 4 bases; bases with no gene match: 9. The germline V gene has CDR1 MGHRA and CDR2 YSYEKL. Here the CDR3 DNA reads TGCGCCAGCAGCCGCCTCGGACAGGGGAGGGCTGAAGCTTTCTTT. Its translation is CASSRLGQGRAEAFF.